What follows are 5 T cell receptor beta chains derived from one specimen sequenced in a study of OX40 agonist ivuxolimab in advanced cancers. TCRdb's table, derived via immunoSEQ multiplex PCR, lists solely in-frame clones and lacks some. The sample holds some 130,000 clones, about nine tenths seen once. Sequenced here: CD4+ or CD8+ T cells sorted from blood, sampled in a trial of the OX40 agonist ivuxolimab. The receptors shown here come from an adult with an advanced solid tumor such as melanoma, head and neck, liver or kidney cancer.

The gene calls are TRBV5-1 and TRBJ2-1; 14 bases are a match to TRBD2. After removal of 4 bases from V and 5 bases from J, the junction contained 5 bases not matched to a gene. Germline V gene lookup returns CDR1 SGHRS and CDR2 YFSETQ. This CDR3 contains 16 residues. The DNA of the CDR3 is TGCGCCAGCAGCAATGGGACTAGCGGGAGACACAATGAGCAGTTCTTC. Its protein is CASSNGTSGRHNEQFF.

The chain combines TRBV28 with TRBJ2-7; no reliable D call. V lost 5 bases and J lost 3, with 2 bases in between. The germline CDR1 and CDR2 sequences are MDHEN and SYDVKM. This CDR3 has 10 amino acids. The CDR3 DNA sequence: TGTGCCAGCAGTGGCTACGAGCAGTACTTC. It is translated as CASSGYEQYF. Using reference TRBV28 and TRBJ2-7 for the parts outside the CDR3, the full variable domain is DVKVTQSSRYLVKRTGEKVFLECVQDMDHENMFWYRQDPGLGLRLIYFSYDVKMKEKGDIPEGYSVSREKKERFSLILESASTNQTSMYLCASSGYEQYFGPGTRLTVT.

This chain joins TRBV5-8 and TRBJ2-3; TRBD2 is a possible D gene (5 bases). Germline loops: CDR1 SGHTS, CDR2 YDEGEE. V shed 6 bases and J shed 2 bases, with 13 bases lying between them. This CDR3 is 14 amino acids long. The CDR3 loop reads CASNGLAYTDTQYF. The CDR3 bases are TGTGCCAGCAACGGACTCGCGTACACAGATACGCAGTATTTT.

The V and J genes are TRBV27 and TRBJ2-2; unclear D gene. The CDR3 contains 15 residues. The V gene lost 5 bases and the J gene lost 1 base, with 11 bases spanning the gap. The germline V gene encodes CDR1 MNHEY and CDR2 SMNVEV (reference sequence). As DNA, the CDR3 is TGTGCCAGCAGTCCCCGGGCCGTGAACACCGGGGAGCTGTTTTTT. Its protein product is CASSPRAVNTGELFF.

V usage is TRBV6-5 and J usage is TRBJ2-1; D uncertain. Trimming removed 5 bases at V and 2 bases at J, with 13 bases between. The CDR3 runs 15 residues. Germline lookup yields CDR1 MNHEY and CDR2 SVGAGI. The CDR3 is CASSLNFNAYNEQFF. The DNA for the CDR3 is TGTGCCAGCAGTCTAAACTTTAACGCCTACAATGAGCAGTTCTTC.